The rows below give T cell receptor beta chains drawn from one sample of a study of T cells and Merkel cell carcinoma outcomes. Libraries were prepared by immunoSEQ multiplex PCR; TCRdb keeps only in-frame clonotypes and omits some of them. The sample lists 15,000 to 25,000 clones, about 80% occurring once. Sequenced input: tumor tissue from Merkel cell carcinoma. All receptors derive from a human donor with Merkel cell carcinoma. CDR3s include the opening cysteine and the closing phenylalanine or tryptophan. The D gene is left open where the match is weak. Part of the rows lack a size; the others show once, few, many or a class for expanded clones.

D gene	clone size	V gene	J gene	CDR3 protein	CDR3 DNA
TRBD1	NA	TRBV5-1	TRBJ2-7	CASSLQPRGLDIHEQYF	TGCGCCAGCAGCTTGCAGCCTAGGGGGCTTGACATCCACGAGCAGTACTTC
TRBD2	NA	TRBV29-1	TRBJ2-7	CSVVTSGYEQYF	TGCAGCGTCGTTACTAGCGGGTACGAGCAGTACTTC
NA	NA	TRBV29-1	TRBJ1-2	CSVPGRAIGYTF	TGCAGCGTCCCGGGACGGGCTATTGGCTACACCTTC
NA	NA	TRBV7-2	TRBJ1-1	CASSTRGPSFF	TGTGCCAGCAGCACACGGGGCCCCTCTTTCTTT
TRBD2	NA	TRBV27	TRBJ2-2	CASSFPGSLGRVTGELFF	TGTGCCAGCAGTTTTCCCGGGTCCCTAGGGAGGGTCACCGGGGAGCTGTTTTTT
NA	NA	TRBV28	TRBJ2-7	CASSFGSQGILYF	TGTGCCAGCAGTTTCGGTTCTCAGGGGATCCTGTACTTC
NA	NA	TRBV6-5	TRBJ2-1	CASSFSSPNGEQFF	TGTGCCAGCAGTTTCTCAAGTCCCAACGGGGAGCAGTTCTTC
TRBD1	NA	TRBV25-1	TRBJ1-1	CASSATGQGAGAFF	TGTGCCAGCAGTGCCACGGGACAGGGGGCAGGAGCTTTCTTT
NA	NA	TRBV19	TRBJ2-3	CASSIDTDTQYF	TGTGCCAGTAGTATAGACACAGATACGCAGTATTTT
NA	NA	TRBV30	TRBJ1-4	CAWSVRGGNEKLFF	TGTGCCTGGAGTGTAAGGGGCGGGAATGAAAAACTGTTTTTT
NA	NA	TRBV7-9	TRBJ2-1	CASSAPEDSYNEQFF	TGTGCCAGCAGCGCTCCGGAGGACTCCTACAATGAGCAGTTCTTC
NA	NA	TRBV10-3	TRBJ2-1	CAISPGVAYNIEQFF	TGTGCCATCAGCCCCGGGGTAGCTTACAATATTGAGCAGTTCTTC
TRBD2	NA	TRBV7-9	TRBJ2-7	CASSLGGGYEQYF	TGTGCCAGCAGCTTGGGGGGGGGCTACGAGCAGTACTTC
TRBD1	NA	TRBV9	TRBJ2-1	CASSRPGQANEQFF	TGTGCCAGCAGCCGACCGGGACAGGCTAATGAGCAGTTCTTC
NA	NA	TRBV11-2	TRBJ1-2	CASSLGLYGYTF	TGTGCCAGCAGCTTAGGATTGTATGGCTACACCTTC
NA	NA	TRBV4-2	TRBJ2-3	CASSQDFTDTQYF	TGTGCCAGCAGCCAAGATTTCACAGATACGCAGTATTTT
NA	NA	TRBV4-1	TRBJ2-7	CASSRGGHGTYEQYF	TGCGCCAGCAGCCGAGGGGGACACGGGACCTACGAGCAGTACTTC
NA	few	TRBV6-1	TRBJ2-5	CASSGQGTRPSQETQYF	TGTGCCAGCAGTGGCCAGGGGACCCGGCCCTCCCAAGAGACCCAGTACTTC
NA	few	TRBV9	TRBJ1-2	CASTSGAFYGYTF	TGTGCCAGCACATCTGGGGCCTTCTATGGCTACACCTTC
NA	NA	TRBV2	TRBJ1-4	CASSAGLRQQEKLFF	TGTGCCAGCAGCGCCGGCCTAAGGCAGCAAGAAAAACTGTTTTTT
NA	NA	TRBV11-2	TRBJ2-2	CASSPYRPDTGELFF	TGTGCCAGCAGCCCTTATAGACCGGACACCGGGGAGCTGTTTTTT
NA	NA	TRBV19	TRBJ2-7	CASGVTGGYEQYF	TGTGCCAGTGGGGTGACAGGAGGGTACGAGCAGTACTTC
TRBD1	NA	TRBV7-8	TRBJ2-7	CASSLGQVYEQYF	TGTGCCAGCAGCCTAGGACAGGTCTACGAGCAGTACTTC
TRBD2	NA	TRBV28	TRBJ2-7	CASARLAVFGEQYF	TGTGCCAGCGCTAGACTAGCGGTCTTCGGCGAGCAGTACTTC